This entry lists 25 T cell receptor beta chains sequenced from one sample in a study of T cell changes during pregnancy in multiple sclerosis. Profiling relied on immunoSEQ multiplex PCR, and the TCRdb table lists in-frame clones only, not all of them. The sample records more than 95,000 clones, about 93% being singletons. The sample here was peripheral blood, taken after pregnancy. These receptors originate from a female donor with multiple sclerosis, enrolled in a pregnancy study.

In this sample, this clone turned up once. The rearrangement joins TRBV18 to TRBJ1-1, with D tentatively TRBD1 (5 bases). The V end was cut by 4 bases, the J end by 0 bases, with 9 bases between. Germline V gene sequence: CDR1 KGHSH, CDR2 LQKENI. The CDR3 totals 14 residues. The CDR3 sequence is CASSRGGMNTEAFF. The CDR3 nucleotides are TGTGCCAGCTCACGGGGGGGGATGAACACTGAAGCTTTCTTT.

The chain employs TRBV27 and TRBJ2-7; possibly TRBD2 for D (6 bases). Deletions cut 4 bases from V and 4 bases from J, with 14 bases between. Germline V gene data show CDR1 as MNHEY and CDR2 as SMNVEV (reference sequence). This CDR3 region has 14 residues. Here the CDR3 reads CASSWGDSSYEQYF. CDR3 nucleotide sequence: TGTGCCAGCAGTTGGGGGGACTCATCTTACGAGCAGTACTTC.

The rearrangement uses TRBV29-1 and TRBJ2-1; 9 nucleotides align to TRBD1. The V and J ends lost 3 bases and 4 bases, in that order; junction bases with no gene match: 4. Germline V gives CDR1 SQVTM, CDR2 ANQGSEA. CDR3 size: 14 residues. The DNA for the CDR3 is TGCAGCGTTGAGGGGACAGGGCTTTACAATGAGCAGTTCTTC. Protein sequence: CSVEGTGLYNEQFF.

The gene calls are TRBV6-1 and TRBJ1-2; the match to TRBD1 covers 7 bases. This CDR3 is 14 amino acids long. CDR1 is MNHNS and CDR2 is SASEGT in the germline V gene. Losses at the gene ends were 4 bases for V and 4 bases for J; bases not matched to a gene: 6. The CDR3 loop reads CASSGSYRGYGYTF. CDR3 DNA sequence: TGTGCCAGCAGTGGCTCTTACAGGGGCTATGGCTACACCTTC.

The rearrangement joins TRBV27 to TRBJ2-7; perhaps TRBD1 as D (6 bases). This CDR3 has 14 amino acids. Between the trimmed V and J ends, which lost 5 bases and 2 bases, there was a span of 13 bases. CDR1 is MNHEY and CDR2 is SMNVEV in the germline V gene (reference sequence). The CDR3 is CASSPGHITYEQYF. CDR3 coding DNA: TGTGCCAGCAGTCCGGGACACATTACCTACGAGCAGTACTTC.

The gene calls are TRBV7-9 and TRBJ1-1; D gene unclear. CDR1 and CDR2 (germline): SEHNR, FQNEAQ (reference sequence). CDR3 size: 12 residues. The V and J ends lost 3 bases and 8 bases respectively, with 10 bases between them. CDR3 sequence reads: CASSFFGREAFF. CDR3 coding DNA: TGTGCCAGCAGCTTCTTTGGGAGGGAAGCTTTCTTT.

This clone was seen only once. The genes are TRBV6-1 and TRBJ1-2; no clear D gene. Germline assignment: CDR1 MNHNS and CDR2 SASEGT. Trimming stripped 4 bases from V and 7 bases from J, with 10 bases between. This CDR3 contains 12 residues. The CDR3 is CASSAGTGGYTF. CDR3 bases: TGTGCCAGCAGTGCGGGAACTGGTGGCTACACCTTC.

The J gene is TRBJ1-1, the V gene TRBV30, with D perhaps TRBD1 (6 bases). Deletions cut 3 bases from V and 7 bases from J, with 9 bases between. The CDR3 extends over 11 amino acids. Germline CDR1 reads GTSNPN; CDR2 reads SVGIG (reference sequence). This CDR3 is CAWRGHGEAFF. The CDR3 DNA reads TGTGCCTGGAGGGGACACGGTGAAGCTTTCTTT.

The chain has TRBV19 and TRBJ2-6, with 8 positions matching TRBD1. CDR1 is LNHDA and CDR2 is SQIVND in the germline V gene (reference sequence). The junction had 9 bases not matched to a gene; V was cut back by 6 bases and J by 5 bases. The CDR3 has 16 amino acids. CDR3 residues: CASRDRAMTRANVLTF. The CDR3 DNA reads as TGTGCCAGTAGGGACAGGGCAATGACCAGGGCCAACGTCCTGACTTTC.

The V gene is TRBV27, the J gene TRBJ1-2, with a possible D match to TRBD1 (6 bases). The CDR3 contains 16 residues. V lost 0 bases to trimming and J lost 4 bases, with 15 bases between them. Germline CDR1 reads MNHEY; CDR2 reads SMNVEV (reference sequence). The CDR3 is CASSLSKGVLSYGYTF. As DNA, the CDR3 is TGTGCCAGCAGTTTATCTAAGGGGGTCCTCAGCTATGGCTACACCTTC.

The V gene is TRBV19, the J gene TRBJ2-3, with 8 bases aligning to TRBD1. This CDR3 spans 16 amino acids. Germline lookup yields CDR1 LNHDA and CDR2 SQIVND (reference sequence). Germline trimming cut 8 bases from V and 0 bases from J; bases unmatched to any gene: 10. The CDR3 region has the DNA TGTGCCAGTGGACAGGGACCGAAAACTAGCACAGATACGCAGTATTTT. Translated, it gives CASGQGPKTSTDTQYF. Combining the CDR3 with reference TRBV19 and TRBJ2-3 gives the whole variable domain DGGITQSPKYLFRKEGQNVTLSCEQNLNHDAMYWYRQDPGQGLRLIYYSQIVNDFQKGDIAEGYSVSREKKESFPLTVTSAQKNPTAFYLCASGQGPKTSTDTQYFGPGTRLTVL.

This sequence joins TRBV29-1 and TRBJ1-2, with no clear D. Germline V gene lookup returns CDR1 SQVTM and CDR2 ANQGSEA. With 0 bases removed from V and 7 bases from J, the gap between germline ends came to 15 bases. The CDR3 has 14 residues. The CDR3: CSVEDLEGLFGYTF. DNA for the CDR3: TGCAGCGTTGAAGATCTTGAGGGCCTGTTTGGCTACACCTTC.

The chain links TRBV27 to TRBJ2-7; 8 bases agree with TRBD2. The V gene end was trimmed by 1 base and the J gene end by 4 bases; junction bases not matched to a gene: 15. CDR3 length: 18 amino acids. The germline V gene encodes CDR1 MNHEY and CDR2 SMNVEV (reference sequence). The CDR3 region has the DNA TGTGCCAGCAGTTTATGGGCCCTAGGGAGCGGGAGTAGGTACGAGCAGTACTTC. Protein product: CASSLWALGSGSRYEQYF.

In its sample, this clone was seen once. J is TRBJ1-5 and V is TRBV5-8; 9 nucleotides match TRBD1. V lost 5 bases to trimming and J lost 7 bases; unmatched junction nucleotides: 4. Germline-derived CDR1 and CDR2 are SGHTS and YDEGEE. The CDR3 loop spans 13 amino acids. CDR3 coding DNA: TGTGCCAGCAGGTCGACAGGGGGGCAGCCCCAGCATTTT. Protein sequence: CASRSTGGQPQHF.

For the CDR3, the DNA is TGCGCCAGCAGGCCCACAGGGACCACAGATACGCAGTATTTT. Its translation is CASRPTGTTDTQYF. This chain links TRBV5-1 with TRBJ2-3, with D perhaps matching TRBD1 (6 bases). Between the trimmed V and J ends, which lost 5 bases and 2 bases, there was a span of 12 bases. Looked up from germline, CDR1 is SGHRS and CDR2 is YFSETQ. The CDR3 has 14 amino acids.

The J gene is TRBJ2-7, the V gene TRBV7-2; 7 bases are shared with TRBD2. The junction had 9 bases not matched to a gene; V was cut back by 4 bases and J by 0 bases. This CDR3 contains 16 residues. CDR1 is SGHTA, CDR2 FQGNSA, per germline. The DNA of the CDR3 is TGTGCCAGCAGCTCGGTTAGCGGGCGTACCTCCTACGAGCAGTACTTC. Amino acids: CASSSVSGRTSYEQYF. Full variable domain (remainder filled in from reference TRBV7-2 and TRBJ2-7): GAGVSQSPSNKVTEKGKDVELRCDPISGHTALYWYRQSLGQGLEFLIYFQGNSAPDKSGLPSDRFSAERTGGSVSTLTIQRTQQEDSAVYLCASSSVSGRTSYEQYFGPGTRLTVT.

The chain carries TRBV28 and TRBJ1-5; 7 bases align to TRBD1. There are 14 residues in the CDR3. V dropped 8 bases and J dropped 10; count of bases not matched to a gene: 14. Germline V gene sequence: CDR1 MDHEN, CDR2 SYDVKM. The CDR3 sequence: CASVWGTAGSPQHF. CDR3 bases: TGTGCCAGCGTTTGGGGGACAGCCGGCAGCCCCCAGCATTTT.

The rearrangement joins TRBV5-1 to TRBJ2-7; TRBD2 matches 12 bases. The V gene's germline CDR1 is SGHRS and CDR2 YFSETQ. V trimming: 4 bases; J trimming: 7 bases; junction bases outside the gene matches: 12. The CDR3 is 16 amino acids. Here the CDR3 DNA reads TGCGCCAGCAGCCCTACCCTAGCGGGAGGGCGGTGGGAGCAGTACTTC. It codes for CASSPTLAGGRWEQYF.

The CDR3 spells CASSRPGEVEGQSEAFF. As DNA, the CDR3 is TGTGCCAGCAGCCGCCCTGGGGAGGTGGAGGGGCAGAGTGAAGCTTTCTTT. This chain connects TRBV14 to TRBJ1-1, with TRBD1 as a possible D gene (5 bases). Trimming cost V 4 bases and J 7 bases, with 25 bases left between them. The CDR3 runs to 17 residues. CDR1 is SGHDN, CDR2 FVKESK, per germline.

This chain uses TRBV2 with TRBJ2-1; 7 bases are shared with TRBD2. This CDR3 is built from 15 residues. The germline V gene encodes CDR1 SNHLY and CDR2 FYNNEI. Losses at the gene ends were 5 bases for V and 0 bases for J; bases not matched to a gene: 4. The CDR3: CASSPGLNSYNEQFF. CDR3 bases: TGTGCCAGCAGTCCGGGACTAAACTCCTACAATGAGCAGTTCTTC.

This clone was detected once. V is TRBV30 and J is TRBJ2-3; 12 nucleotides match TRBD1. Unmatched junction bases numbered 6, after V lost 0 bases and J lost 5 bases. Germline loops: CDR1 GTSNPN, CDR2 SVGIG (reference sequence). This CDR3 is 16 amino acids long. The CDR3 spells CAWSVLGQGAGDTQYF. CDR3 nucleotides: TGTGCCTGGAGTGTACTGGGACAGGGGGCGGGAGATACGCAGTATTTT.

CDR3: CAISLGLAGVLEQFF. The CDR3, as DNA: TGTGCCATCAGTTTAGGACTAGCGGGAGTTCTGGAGCAGTTCTTC. The rearrangement uses TRBV10-3 and TRBJ2-1, with TRBD2 matching over 13 bases. The CDR3 has 15 residues. V dropped 5 bases and J dropped 10; count of bases not matched to a gene: 8. Germline V gene sequence: CDR1 ENHRY, CDR2 SYGVKD.

J is TRBJ2-3 and V is TRBV7-3, with a tentative D call TRBD2 (6 bases). Trimming removed 4 bases from V and 5 bases from J, with 13 bases in between. The CDR3 spans 14 residues. The germline V gene has CDR1 SGHTA and CDR2 FQGTGA. CDR3 sequence reads: CASSSTGRQDTQYF. As DNA, the CDR3 is TGTGCCAGCAGCTCAACCGGGAGACAAGATACGCAGTATTTT.

The chain carries TRBV5-1 and TRBJ2-1, with D maybe TRBD2 (6 bases). Trimming pared 1 base from V and 8 bases from J, leaving 10 bases between. CDR3 length: 13 residues. CDR1 SGHRS and CDR2 YFSETQ come from the germline V gene. CDR3 loop: CASSLRGMDEQFF. CDR3 DNA sequence: TGCGCCAGCAGCTTGCGGGGGATGGATGAGCAGTTCTTC.

V is TRBV28 and J is TRBJ1-1; 7 bases agree with TRBD1. Germline lookup yields CDR1 MDHEN and CDR2 SYDVKM. The CDR3 extends over 16 amino acids. V gave up 4 bases and J gave up 4 bases; unmatched junction bases: 12. CDR3 residues: CASSSLAGGRTTEAFF. In nucleotides, the CDR3 is TGTGCCAGCAGTTCATTGGCAGGGGGTAGGACCACTGAAGCTTTCTTT.